This T cell receptor (beta chain) was observed in a study of glioma-infiltrating T cells after dendritic cell vaccination. Study at large: Glioblastoma patients came from Phase I and II dendritic cell vaccination trials. Autologous tumor lysate was loaded overnight onto monocyte-derived dendritic cells grown about 7 days with IL-4 and GM-CSF. The study's findings and limits: TCR clonality showed no direct relationship with survival.

TCRB CDR3 was amplified from 2 ug genomic DNA or less. The data were produced by immunoSEQ multiplex PCR, yet TCRdb's version contains in-frame clones alone and is incomplete. The sample lists approximately 92,000 clones, more than 70% occurring once. Time point described: after dendritic cell vaccination, including at tumor progression/relapse. CDR3 length: 14 residues. The V gene lost 5 bases and the J gene lost 2 bases, with 12 bases spanning the gap. The germline V gene encodes CDR1 SGHAT and CDR2 FQNNGV. This clone was counted only a few times. The target antigen is unknown. This TCR was recovered from a human donor with glioblastoma. This specimen consisted of blood, obtained after dendritic cell vaccination. The rearrangement links TRBV11-2 to TRBJ1-2; possibly TRBD1 for D (6 bases). The CDR3 bases are TGTGCCAGCAGCCAGAGGACAGTAAACTATGGCTACACCTTC. This sequence encodes CASSQRTVNYGYTF.